This T cell receptor (beta chain) was documented in a study of blood T cell repertoires in COVID-19. TCRdb keeps only in-frame clones here, not all; method: immunoSEQ multiplex PCR. The table lists over 200,000 clones, roughly nine tenths of them singletons. The count of this clone is one. The CDR3 covers 13 residues. Germline V gives CDR1 SGHNT, CDR2 YENEEA. V was shortened by 3 bases and J by 2 bases, with 5 bases between the two germline ends. The source is a man aged 40-55 years with active or convalescent COVID-19. Sequencing was performed on peripheral blood. The rearrangement uses TRBV11-3 and TRBJ2-1; D unclear. The CDR3 here is CASSFQAYNEQFF. CDR3 DNA: TGTGCCAGCAGCTTTCAGGCCTACAATGAGCAGTTCTTC.